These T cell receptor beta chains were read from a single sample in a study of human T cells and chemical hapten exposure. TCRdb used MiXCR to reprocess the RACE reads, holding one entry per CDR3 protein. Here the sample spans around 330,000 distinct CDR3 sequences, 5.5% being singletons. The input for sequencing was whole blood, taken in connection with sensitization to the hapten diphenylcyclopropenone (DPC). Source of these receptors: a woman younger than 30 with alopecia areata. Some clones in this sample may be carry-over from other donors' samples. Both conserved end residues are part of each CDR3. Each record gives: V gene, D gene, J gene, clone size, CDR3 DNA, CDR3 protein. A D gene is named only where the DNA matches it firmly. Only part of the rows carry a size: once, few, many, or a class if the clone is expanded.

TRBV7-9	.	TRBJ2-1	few	TGTGCCAGCAGCTTAGTGGGTTCTTATGTTGAGCAGTTCTTC	CASSLVGSYVEQFF
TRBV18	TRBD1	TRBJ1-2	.	TGTGCCAGCTCGTACCGGGACAGGGGAGCTAACTATGGCTACACCTTC	CASSYRDRGANYGYTF
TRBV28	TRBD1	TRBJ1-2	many	TGTGCCAGCATTGCGGGACAGGGATCCTATGGCTACACCTTC	CASIAGQGSYGYTF
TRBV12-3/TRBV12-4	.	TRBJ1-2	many	TGTGCCAGCAGTTTATTTGCATTTAACTATGGCTACACCTTC	CASSLFAFNYGYTF
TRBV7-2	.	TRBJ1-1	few	TGTGCCAGCAGCTTAAATCCGGCTGAAGCTTTCTTT	CASSLNPAEAFF
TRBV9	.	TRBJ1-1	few	TGTGCCAGCAGCGTAGGGGGATTTGATGAAGCTTTCTTT	CASSVGGFDEAFF
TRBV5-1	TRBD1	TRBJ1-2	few	TGCGCCAGCAGCGCGACGGGGACAGGGCCTGACTATGGCTACACCTTC	CASSATGTGPDYGYTF
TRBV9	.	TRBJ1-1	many	TGTGCCAGCAGCGTACGGGGGGCAGGTGAAGCTTTCTTT	CASSVRGAGEAFF
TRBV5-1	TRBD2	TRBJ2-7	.	TGCGCCAGCAGCCTCGGACTAGCGGGGGGCCTGTTCTCCTACGAGCAGTACTTC	CASSLGLAGGLFSYEQYF
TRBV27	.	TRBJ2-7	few	TGTGCCAGCCACCCCGCGATGAGTTCCTACGAGCAGTACTTC	CASHPAMSSYEQYF
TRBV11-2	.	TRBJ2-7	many	TGTGCCAGCAGCTTAGTACAGTTGGCGGTCGAGCAGTACTTC	CASSLVQLAVEQYF
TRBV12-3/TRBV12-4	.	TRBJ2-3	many	TGTGCCAGCAGTCCTGCTCCTCCGGGGGTCTCAGATACGCAGTATTTT	CASSPAPPGVSDTQYF
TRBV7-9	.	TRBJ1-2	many	TGTGCCAGCAGCAGTAACTATGGCTACACCTTC	CASSSNYGYTF
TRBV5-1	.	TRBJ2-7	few	TGCGCCAGCAGCCGGGGTGCGGGGAAAGACCCGTACTTC	CASSRGAGKDPYF
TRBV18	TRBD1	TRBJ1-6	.	TGTGCCAGCTCACCCCGGGACAGCATCACCTATAATTCACCCCTCCACTTT	CASSPRDSITYNSPLHF
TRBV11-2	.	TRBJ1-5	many	TGTGCCAGCAGCTTAGGGGCAGGGGATCAGCCCCAGCATTTT	CASSLGAGDQPQHF
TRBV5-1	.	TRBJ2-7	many	TGCGCCAGCAGCTTGGAAGGAACCTACGAGCAGTACTTC	CASSLEGTYEQYF
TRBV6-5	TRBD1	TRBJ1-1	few	TGTGCCAGCAGTTACTCGTCTGGGACAGGGAGCACTGAAGCTTTCTTT	CASSYSSGTGSTEAFF
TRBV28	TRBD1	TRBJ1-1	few	TGTGCCAGCAGCCCGGACAGGGGGACAATGAACACTGAAGCTTTCTTT	CASSPDRGTMNTEAFF
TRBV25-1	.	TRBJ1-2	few	TGTGCCAGCAGTGAATGGGGTGGCTACACCTTC	CASSEWGGYTF
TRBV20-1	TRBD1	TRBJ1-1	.	TGCAGTGCTAGAGATTGGCAGGGGGCGGGCGACACTGAAGCTTTCTTT	CSARDWQGAGDTEAFF
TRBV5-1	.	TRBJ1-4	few	TGCGCCAGCAGCCCTACCCGGCCCGAGAATGAAAAACTGTTTTTT	CASSPTRPENEKLFF
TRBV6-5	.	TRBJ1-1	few	TGTGCCAGCAGTGACAGGATTGTCACTGAAGCTTTCTTT	CASSDRIVTEAFF
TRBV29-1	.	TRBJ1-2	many	TGCAGCGTTCCCCTGGGGTACACCCATGGCTACACCTTC	CSVPLGYTHGYTF
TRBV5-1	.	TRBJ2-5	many	TGCGCCAGCAGCGGACGGGGACAAGAGACCCAGTACTTC	CASSGRGQETQYF
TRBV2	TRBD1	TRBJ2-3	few	TGTGCCAGCAGGTTGAGGGGGCTGGGAGATACGCAGTATTTT	CASRLRGLGDTQYF
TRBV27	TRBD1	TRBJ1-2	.	TGTGCCAGCAGTTCGTTCATCCGGGACAGGGGCGGTCGTGGCTACACCTTC	CASSSFIRDRGGRGYTF
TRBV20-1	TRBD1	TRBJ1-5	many	TGCAGTGCACGTACAGGGGATCAGCCCCAGCATTTT	CSARTGDQPQHF
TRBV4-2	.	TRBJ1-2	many	TGTGCCAGCAGCCAAGATCGCGACAGGTTGCACTATGGCTACACCTTC	CASSQDRDRLHYGYTF
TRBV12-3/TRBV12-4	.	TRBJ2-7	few	TGTGCCAGCAGTTCTCTGGGCGTGGGGACCTACGAGCAGTACTTC	CASSSLGVGTYEQYF
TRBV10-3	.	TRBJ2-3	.	TGTGCCATCAGTGAGTCGTCCGACGGGTATACGCAGTATTTT	CAISESSDGYTQYF
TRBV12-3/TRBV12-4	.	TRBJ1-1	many	TGTGCCAGCAGTTGGGGTGGGGTGGAAGCTTTCTTT	CASSWGGVEAFF
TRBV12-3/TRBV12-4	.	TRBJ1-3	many	TGTGCCAGCAGTGACAGGTTGAGCTCTGGAAACACCATATATTTT	CASSDRLSSGNTIYF
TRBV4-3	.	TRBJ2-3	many	TGCGCCAGCAGCCAAGTAGCGGCAAGCACAGATACGCAGTATTTT	CASSQVAASTDTQYF
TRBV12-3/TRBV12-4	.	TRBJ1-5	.	TGTGCCAGCAGTTTAGGAGGGAAGAGCAATCAGCCCCAGCATTTT	CASSLGGKSNQPQHF
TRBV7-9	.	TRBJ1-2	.	TGTGCCAGCAGCAGATCAGGTAGTTCGGACTATGGCTACACCTTC	CASSRSGSSDYGYTF
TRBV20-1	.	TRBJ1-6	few	TGCAGTGCTAGGTACAGGGAATATTCACCCCTCCACTTT	CSARYREYSPLHF
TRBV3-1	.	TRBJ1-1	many	TGTGCCAGCAGCTCACGGGACACTTTCCCAGCTTTCTTT	CASSSRDTFPAFF
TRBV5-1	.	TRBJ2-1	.	TGCGCCAGCAGCTTGTCGGGGCAGGACTCCTACAATGAGCAGTTCTTC	CASSLSGQDSYNEQFF
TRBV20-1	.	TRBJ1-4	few	TGCAGTGCTAGGCGCGGGGGCGCAGTAGAAAAACTGTTTTTT	CSARRGGAVEKLFF
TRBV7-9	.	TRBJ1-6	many	TGTGCCAGCAGCTTAGAGGCTCCTGTTAATTCACCCCTCCACTTT	CASSLEAPVNSPLHF
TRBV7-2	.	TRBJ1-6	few	TGTGCCTCTGGCGGGGCAGGGCGTTATAATTCACCCCTCCACTTT	CASGGAGRYNSPLHF
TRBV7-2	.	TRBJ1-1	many	TGTGCCAGCAGCTCACCTTTGAACACTGAAGCTTTCTTT	CASSSPLNTEAFF
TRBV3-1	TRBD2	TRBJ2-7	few	TGTGCCAGCAGCCCGGGACTACAAGCGGACGAGCAGTACTTC	CASSPGLQADEQYF
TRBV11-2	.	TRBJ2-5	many	TGTGCCAGCAGCTCCTATGGCGACAGGGAGGACCAAGAGACCCAGTACTTC	CASSSYGDREDQETQYF
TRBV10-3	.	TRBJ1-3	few	TGTGCCATCAGCCGGGACACAAGAGCTGGAAACACCATATATTTT	CAISRDTRAGNTIYF
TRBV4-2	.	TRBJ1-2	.	TGTGCCAGCAGCCAAGTTCATTCCCAGGTCTATGGCTACACCTTC	CASSQVHSQVYGYTF
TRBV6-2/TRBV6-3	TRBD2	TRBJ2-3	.	TGTGCCAGCAGTTACAGAGGACTAGCGGGGGGTGATACGCAGTATTTT	CASSYRGLAGGDTQYF
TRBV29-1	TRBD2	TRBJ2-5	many	TGCAGCGTAGTGGGACTAGCATCAACCCAGTACTTC	CSVVGLASTQYF
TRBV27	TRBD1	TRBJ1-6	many	TGTGCCAGCAGTCTCACAGGGGTCCACGGAAATTCACCCCTCCACTTT	CASSLTGVHGNSPLHF
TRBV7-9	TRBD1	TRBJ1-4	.	TGTGCCAGCAGCTCAGGGGGCCCTGAAAAACTGTTTTTT	CASSSGGPEKLFF
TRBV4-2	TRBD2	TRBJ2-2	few	TGTGCCAGCAGCCAAGTACTAGCGGGGACCGGGGAGCTGTTTTTT	CASSQVLAGTGELFF
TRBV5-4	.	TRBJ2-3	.	TGTGCCAGCAGCCCGCCGCGGAGTACGCAGTATTTT	CASSPPRSTQYF